This paragraph covers one T cell receptor (beta chain) sequence. This receptor's antigen is unknown. Base qualities are not recorded, but no much larger clone differs from it by a single base. The CDR3 regions of human TCRbeta chains were analyzed by immunosequencing. Under the source paper's analysis protocol: Repertoire TCRs were checked for matches against a reference library of SARS-CoV-2-specific TCRs that had been generated using the MIRA antigen-specificity platform. Breadth was defined as the fraction of unique TCRs that were SARS-CoV-2-associated. Depth was defined as the fraction of total T cells that were SARS-CoV-2-associated. Using the MIRA data, each spike-specific TCR was mapped to the spike region that the TCR reacts to and placed in a CD4 or CD8 class. Log10-transformed breadth and depth values were compared by one-way ANOVA with Sidak's multiple comparisons tests. This immuneACCESS table, as held by TCRdb, lists in-frame sequences with V and J called but not all clones. Of the missing ones, under half trace to an unresolved V gene in checked studies; the others have no known cause. V and J calls plus clone size are reproduced from that table; the DNA served to infer D and trimming. This sample has about 84,000 clones in its table, and approximately 90% of those were observed once. The top ten hold roughly 1.6% of the sample.

Deletion took 4 bases off V and 5 bases off J, with a span of 8 bases between the germline ends. The CDR3 starts with the cysteine, ends with the phenylalanine, and has 11 residues. CDR3 DNA only is kept here, 33 bases in frame from base 1. CDR1 SQVTM and CDR2 ANQGSEA are derived from the germline V gene. The time point label on this specimen signifies: baseline before first vaccination. Samples from vaccinated people were obtained from the UK trials COV001 and COV002, which included a single-blind randomized controlled phase 2/3 trial of AZD1222 (ChAdOx1 nCoV-19) in healthy adults. For TCRbeta chain sequencing, PBMC samples were collected from trial participants at day 0 and at day 28 after the second dose. This record belongs to a study of T cell responses to AZD1222 COVID-19 vaccine (dated by TCRdb to the early 2020s). About the study as a whole: Because spike-specific TCR depth and breadth did not differ between the two schedules, AZD1222 recipients who got a second dose at roughly 4 weeks were pooled with those who got a second dose at roughly 12 weeks. A total of approximately 240 trial participants underwent TCR sequencing, of whom more than 200 had received two doses of AZD1222 and about 26 had received two doses of the MenACWY control vaccine. Trial participants were enrolled by age into 18-55, 56-69 and 70-plus year subgroups, with around 150, 28 and 57 TCR-sequenced participants respectively. Points the paper makes about the study in general: Participants were mostly white British, with more females than males. The authors suggested clonal diversity may have been underestimated. A significant rise in spike-specific TCR breadth and depth was observed after two AZD1222 doses relative to day 0 and relative to MenACWY recipients. No day 14 peak-response samples were available, so repertoires were characterized only after the peak T cell response. The 56-69-year group was small, and its depth increase did not reach significance, likely because of low power. The vaccine-associated CD4 TCRs covered the entire spike protein, and the dominant responses fell in regions 160-218 and 743-854. Conclusions about previously exposed vaccinees are limited, since just a handful of AZD1222 recipients were seropositive for SARS-CoV-2 at baseline. Reportedly, almost half of the unique spike-specific TCRs recognized epitopes lying outside the regions that are mutated in the B.1.351 and B.1.1.7 variants.

The V gene is TRBV29-1 and the J gene is TRBJ2-5, with the D segment identity uncertain. Sequenced material: peripheral blood, taken on day 0 of AZD1222 vaccination. This clonotype originated in an adult in good health. The CDR3 region reads CSVGGQETQYF. The sequenced DNA: TGCAGCGTTGGGGGTCAGGAGACCCAGTACTTC. The variable domain in full, with residues beyond the CDR3 obtained from the reference TRBV29-1 and TRBJ2-5 genes, is SAVISQKPSRDICQRGTSLTIQCQVDSQVTMMFWYRQQPGQSLTLIATANQGSEATYESGFVIDKFPISRPNLTFSTLTVSNMSPEDSSIYLCSVGGQETQYFGPGTRLLVL.